The sequence of this T cell receptor beta chain was determined in a study of Ad26.COV2.S vaccination and SARS-CoV-2 variants. On the study more broadly: Participants got Ad26.COV2.S intramuscularly, once or twice 56 days apart.

Generated by immunoSEQ multiplex PCR, the TCRdb table keeps only in-frame clones and is missing some. The table has hundreds of thousands of clones, 75% to 90% seen once. Stated treatment: around 19 received Ad26.COV2.S at low or high dose, single or two shots; several received placebo; per-sample allocation not given. Specimens were obtained on day 63 following the first vaccine or placebo injection. This CDR3 is built from 15 residues. Germline values: CDR1 KGHSH, CDR2 LQKENI. With 2 bases clipped from V and 4 bases from J, the junction kept 6 bases outside the gene matches. The chain carries TRBV18 and TRBJ2-7; the match to TRBD1 covers 9 bases. Sample: peripheral blood, taken in a trial of Ad26.COV2.S vaccine versus placebo. The receptor was derived from a person between 18 and 60 years old who received the Ad26.COV2.S COVID-19 vaccine or a placebo. The CDR3 sequence: CASSPVYGQGYEQYF. In DNA, the CDR3 is TGTGCCAGCTCACCAGTGTATGGACAGGGGTACGAGCAGTACTTC.